This TCR beta chain was recorded in a study of shared clonotypes between healthy human individuals. Everyone who donated was a Caucasian adult who lived in Nashville, Tennessee. Here immunoSEQ multiplex PCR was the method, and the copy in TCRdb shows in-frame clones only, minus some. The data contain about 980,000 clones, more than 75% of them seen just once; the ten biggest clones take up over 1.3%. The length of the CDR3 is 14 residues. Unmatched junction bases numbered 3, after V lost 4 bases and J lost 4 bases. Germline lookup yields CDR1 SGHRS and CDR2 YFSETQ. The source is a man between 18 and 35 years old in good health. The chain carries TRBV5-1 and TRBJ1-1; TRBD1 matches 11 bases. Sequencing input: memory CD4+ T cells sorted from blood. Noted subset: CD45RA-negative fraction. CDR3 in DNA: TGCGCCAGCAGCACCGGACAGGGGGCCACTGAAGCTTTCTTT. Residues: CASSTGQGATEAFF.